These T cell receptor beta chains were read from a single sample in a study of blood T cell repertoires in COVID-19. Assay used: immunoSEQ multiplex PCR; TCRdb lists only in-frame clones, some missing. The sample has fewer than 200,000 clones; about four fifths are singletons. The sequencing input was peripheral blood. These receptors came from a man in his sixties with acute or convalescent COVID-19. The CDR3 runs from the conserved cysteine through the conserved F or W. The order of the fields is V gene, J gene, clone size, D gene, CDR3 DNA, CDR3 protein. D genes are given only for firm matches. Size is stated for part of the rows, as once, few or many counts, or as a class when the clone is expanded.

>TRBV2|TRBJ2-1|.|.
TGTGCCAGCAGACTAGTCCCCTATGGGGATGAGCAGTTCTTC
CASRLVPYGDEQFF
>TRBV5-1|TRBJ2-3|.|.
TGCGCCAGCAGCTTGCTCAGGGGCACAGATACGCAGTATTTT
CASSLLRGTDTQYF
>TRBV7-3|TRBJ2-5|.|.
TGTGCCAGCAGCTTAATTCACTCGTCCGGGTCTTCGAGAGAGACCCAGTACTTC
CASSLIHSSGSSRETQYF
>TRBV6-5|TRBJ1-6|.|.
TGTGCCAGCACCGCAGGGAGGTCCTATAATTCACCCCTCCACTTT
CASTAGRSYNSPLHF
>TRBV15|TRBJ2-1|.|.
TGTGCCACCAGCAGAGGGGACACAACGGATGAGCAGTTCTTC
CATSRGDTTDEQFF
>TRBV28|TRBJ1-5|few|.
TGTGCCAGCAGTAGACTTGGGGCGCCCCAGCATTTT
CASSRLGAPQHF
>TRBV28|TRBJ1-2|.|.
TGTGCCAGCAACCCCCCCGCGGGGCATGGCTACACCTTC
CASNPPAGHGYTF
>TRBV6-4|TRBJ2-1|once|TRBD1
TGTGCCAGCAGTGAGGTGGCAGGGGGCTACAATGAGCAGTTCTTC
CASSEVAGGYNEQFF
>TRBV24-1|TRBJ2-7|few|TRBD1
TGTGCCACCAGTGACGGGACAGCCTACGAGCAGTACTTC
CATSDGTAYEQYF
>TRBV15|TRBJ2-3|.|.
TGTGCCACCAGACCTGATGGAGCGGGCACAGATACGCAGTATTTT
CATRPDGAGTDTQYF
>TRBV19|TRBJ1-5|.|.
TGTGCCATCTCGCCGGGTTTATTAAGCAATCAGCCCCAGCATTTT
CAISPGLLSNQPQHF
>TRBV6-6|TRBJ1-5|.|.
TGTGCCAGCAGATCATCCGGGGAATCCAATCAGCCCCAGCATTTT
CASRSSGESNQPQHF
>TRBV5-5|TRBJ2-7|once|TRBD1
TGTGCCAGCAGCTTGGGACAGGGGGCCTACGAGCAGTACTTC
CASSLGQGAYEQYF
>TRBV7-9|TRBJ2-7|few|.
TGTGCCAGCAGCTTAGGGAGGTACTCCTACGAGCAGTACTTC
CASSLGRYSYEQYF
>TRBV5-1|TRBJ2-2|.|TRBD2
TGCGCCAGCAGCCTCTCGGGGACTAGCGGGAGCAGAACCGGGGAGCTGTTTTTT
CASSLSGTSGSRTGELFF
>TRBV19|TRBJ2-5|few|.
TGTGCCAGTAGTATAGGGCAGGGTGCGGAGACCCAGTACTTC
CASSIGQGAETQYF
>TRBV24-1|TRBJ1-5|.|TRBD1
TGTGCCACCAGTGACGGGACAGGGAGTCAGCCCCAGCATTTT
CATSDGTGSQPQHF
>TRBV5-4|TRBJ1-1|.|.
TGTGCCAGCCCGGAAATGGAAAGGGGAGGCACTGAAGCTTTCTTT
CASPEMERGGTEAFF
>TRBV6-5|TRBJ1-1|.|.
TGTGCCTCCGGGGACATCAACACTGAAGCTTTCTTT
CASGDINTEAFF
>TRBV14|TRBJ1-3|.|.
TGTGCCAGCCCCAGGCGAGGGAGGGGAACGCTAAACCCTGGAAACACCATATATTTT
CASPRRGRGTLNPGNTIYF